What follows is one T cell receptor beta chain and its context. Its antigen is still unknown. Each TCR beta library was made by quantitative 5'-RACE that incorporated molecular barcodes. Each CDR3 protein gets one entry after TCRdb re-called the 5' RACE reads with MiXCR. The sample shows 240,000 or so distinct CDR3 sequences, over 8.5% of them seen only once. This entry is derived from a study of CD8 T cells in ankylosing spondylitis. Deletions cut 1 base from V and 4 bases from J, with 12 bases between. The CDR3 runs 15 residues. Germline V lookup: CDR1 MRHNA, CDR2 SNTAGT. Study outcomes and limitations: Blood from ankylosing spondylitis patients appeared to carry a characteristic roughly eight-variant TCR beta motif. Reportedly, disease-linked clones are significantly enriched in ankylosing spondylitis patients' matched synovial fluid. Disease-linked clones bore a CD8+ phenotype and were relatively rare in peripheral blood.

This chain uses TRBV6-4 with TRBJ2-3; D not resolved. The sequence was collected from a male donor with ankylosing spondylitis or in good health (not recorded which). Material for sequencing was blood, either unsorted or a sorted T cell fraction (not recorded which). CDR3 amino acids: CASSDFPANSDTQYF. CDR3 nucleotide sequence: TGTGCCAGCAGTGACTTTCCAGCGAATTCAGATACGCAGTATTTT.